A selection of T cell receptor beta chains follows, all from one sample in a study of cytomegalovirus exposure and HLA in healthy donors. Here immunoSEQ multiplex PCR was the method, and the copy in TCRdb shows in-frame clones only, minus some. The data show roughly 150,000 clones, 76% seen once. The material sequenced was PBMCs. These receptors originate from a male donor in good health and CMV-seronegative. Both conserved end residues are part of each CDR3. The order of the fields is CDR3 protein, CDR3 length, V gene, D gene. A D gene is named only where the DNA matches it firmly.

CDR3aa: CATSRALTGGREKLFF
len: 16
v_gene: TRBV15
d_gene: TRBD1

CDR3aa: CSVGVARGETQYF
len: 13
v_gene: TRBV29-1
d_gene: NA

CDR3aa: CASSLASGSTDTQYF
len: 15
v_gene: TRBV6-5
d_gene: TRBD2

CDR3aa: CSVELGGAKNIQYF
len: 14
v_gene: TRBV29-1
d_gene: NA

CDR3aa: CASSPSGRAPDTQYF
len: 15
v_gene: TRBV7-2
d_gene: TRBD2

CDR3aa: CASSLAGVSYNEQFF
len: 15
v_gene: TRBV27
d_gene: TRBD2

CDR3aa: CASSLWRGANEQFF
len: 14
v_gene: TRBV11-2
d_gene: TRBD2

CDR3aa: CASRTSGGTEQFF
len: 13
v_gene: TRBV2
d_gene: TRBD2

CDR3aa: CASSWTGVIEKLFF
len: 14
v_gene: TRBV7-9
d_gene: TRBD1

CDR3aa: CAWNPGLGNYGYTF
len: 14
v_gene: TRBV30
d_gene: NA

CDR3aa: CASSSLGGEQYF
len: 12
v_gene: TRBV11-2
d_gene: NA

CDR3aa: CSVDRGTSGRGEQFF
len: 15
v_gene: TRBV29-1
d_gene: TRBD2

CDR3aa: CASSLTSGRGGELFF
len: 15
v_gene: TRBV7-2
d_gene: TRBD2

CDR3aa: CTSSFQYAQYF
len: 11
v_gene: TRBV7-3
d_gene: NA

CDR3aa: CASSRTEGYTGELFF
len: 15
v_gene: TRBV18
d_gene: NA

CDR3aa: CASSSTTSGGGEQFF
len: 15
v_gene: TRBV7-2
d_gene: TRBD2

CDR3aa: CASSRAVGVYNEQFF
len: 15
v_gene: TRBV7-6
d_gene: NA

CDR3aa: CASSLGQGGRGGYTF
len: 15
v_gene: TRBV5-6
d_gene: TRBD1

CDR3aa: CASSADRTYGYTF
len: 13
v_gene: TRBV6-5
d_gene: NA

CDR3aa: CASSADRAGYIQYF
len: 14
v_gene: TRBV6-5
d_gene: TRBD1

CDR3aa: CASSVGSGPRLGETQYF
len: 17
v_gene: TRBV9
d_gene: NA

CDR3aa: CASSAFSGAFF
len: 11
v_gene: TRBV6-1
d_gene: NA

CDR3aa: CASLSRGSEQYF
len: 12
v_gene: TRBV7-9
d_gene: NA

CDR3aa: CASSQDLGQGYEQYF
len: 15
v_gene: TRBV4-3
d_gene: TRBD1

CDR3aa: CASSGEGHLGGYTF
len: 14
v_gene: TRBV2
d_gene: NA

CDR3aa: CASTNGGEAFF
len: 11
v_gene: TRBV6-5
d_gene: NA

CDR3aa: CSSSSFEDQPQHF
len: 13
v_gene: TRBV7-9
d_gene: NA

CDR3aa: CASSLYYEQYF
len: 11
v_gene: TRBV7-9
d_gene: NA

CDR3aa: CASSSDSRNGYTF
len: 13
v_gene: TRBV5-1
d_gene: NA

CDR3aa: CASSGQGRVASGYTF
len: 15
v_gene: TRBV6-1
d_gene: NA

CDR3aa: CAWSAGLSGNTIYF
len: 14
v_gene: TRBV30
d_gene: NA

CDR3aa: CASSLGQENTGELFF
len: 15
v_gene: TRBV5-6
d_gene: NA

CDR3aa: CSPLLQETQYF
len: 11
v_gene: TRBV29-1
d_gene: NA

CDR3aa: CASRILAGPETQYF
len: 14
v_gene: TRBV5-4
d_gene: TRBD2

CDR3aa: CASSPTLAGEDTQYF
len: 15
v_gene: TRBV7-3
d_gene: TRBD2

CDR3aa: CASSLGTLSGNTIYF
len: 15
v_gene: TRBV5-8
d_gene: NA

CDR3aa: CASSLVPTGALATNEKLFF
len: 19
v_gene: TRBV28
d_gene: TRBD1

CDR3aa: CASSLGIPQGNYGYTF
len: 16
v_gene: TRBV7-2
d_gene: NA

CDR3aa: CASSPEGDYGYTF
len: 13
v_gene: TRBV6-4
d_gene: NA

CDR3aa: CASSLVTPGEQYF
len: 13
v_gene: TRBV11-1
d_gene: NA

CDR3aa: CASSPPSGTSGGAVQFF
len: 17
v_gene: TRBV18
d_gene: TRBD2

CDR3aa: CASSSLPGTSGGLAKNIQYF
len: 20
v_gene: TRBV27
d_gene: TRBD2

CDR3aa: CASSPAASGYNEQFF
len: 15
v_gene: TRBV7-2
d_gene: TRBD2

CDR3aa: CASSHSGQGNTEAFF
len: 15
v_gene: TRBV4-2
d_gene: TRBD1

CDR3aa: CASSPSGGNQPQHF
len: 14
v_gene: TRBV7-9
d_gene: NA

CDR3aa: CASSLGAGESDEQYF
len: 15
v_gene: TRBV11-2
d_gene: NA